Shown below are 31 T cell receptor beta chains from a single sample sequenced in a study of Ad26.COV2.S vaccination and SARS-CoV-2 variants. The table came from immunoSEQ multiplex PCR; TCRdb's copy has only in-frame clones and leaves some out. Altogether a few hundred thousand clones are present, about nine tenths being singletons, with the ten largest covering approximately 4.3%. Treatment defined: around 19 received Ad26.COV2.S at low or high dose, single or two shots; roughly five received placebo; per-sample allocation not given. Sampling happened 63 days after the first vaccine or placebo injection. Here the sequenced sample was peripheral blood, taken in a trial of Ad26.COV2.S vaccine versus placebo. Source of these receptors: a person aged 18-65 years who received the Ad26.COV2.S COVID-19 vaccine or a placebo.

This CDR3 is CASSFGQSEAFF. Written as DNA, the CDR3 is TGTGCCAGCAGTTTCGGACAGTCTGAAGCTTTCTTT. This chain joins TRBV7-9 and TRBJ1-1; possibly TRBD1 for D (6 bases). Germline CDR1 SEHNR, CDR2 FQNEAQ (reference sequence). V was shortened by 6 bases and J by 6 bases, with 11 bases between the two germline ends. The CDR3 runs 12 residues.

The genes are TRBV25-1 and TRBJ2-7, with 10 bases matching TRBD1. The CDR3 spans 14 residues. Germline values: CDR1 MGHDK, CDR2 SYGVNS. The J segment lost 4 bases and the V segment lost 6 bases, leaving 6 bases of the junction unmatched. CDR3 nucleotides: TGTGCCAGCAGGGGGGTGGGACAGGGGTACGAGCAGTACTTC. Its protein product is CASRGVGQGYEQYF.

A single count supports this clone. The chain joins TRBV11-2 to TRBJ2-1, with D perhaps TRBD2 (6 bases). The CDR3 is 18 amino acids. Germline V gene data show CDR1 as SGHAT and CDR2 as FQNNGV. V lost 2 bases and J lost 5, with 22 bases in between. The CDR3 region has the DNA TGTGCCAGCAGCTTAAGGGGAGGCCGGGAACCCGACCACAATGAGCAGTTCTTC. Protein product: CASSLRGGREPDHNEQFF.

The chain recombines TRBV20-1 with TRBJ1-5; no clear D. The CDR3 has 15 residues. The germline gives CDR1 DFQATT, CDR2 SNEGSKA (reference sequence). The V gene lost 3 bases and the J gene lost 3 bases, with 15 bases spanning the gap. CDR3 sequence reads: CSASWIGRFNQPQHF. CDR3 sequence (DNA): TGCAGTGCTAGTTGGATCGGACGATTCAATCAGCCCCAGCATTTT.

The CDR3 nucleotides read TGTGCCAGCAGTTACTCGCGGCACTCCTACGAGCAGTACTTC. Amino acids: CASSYSRHSYEQYF. The chain couples TRBV6-6 to TRBJ2-7; D remains unclear. The CDR3 is made up of 14 amino acids. From germline, CDR1 is MNHNY and CDR2 SVGAGI (reference sequence). Trimming took 0 bases from V and 0 from J, leaving 6 bases between them.

This chain uses TRBV7-6 with TRBJ2-1; D gene uncertain. The CDR3 is 17 amino acids. Germline V gives CDR1 SGHVS, CDR2 FNYEAQ. The V end was cut by 5 bases, the J end by 3 bases, with 20 bases between. CDR3 protein: CASSLGEAPLSYNEQFF. CDR3 nucleotides: TGTGCCAGCAGCCTGGGTGAGGCACCCCTGAGCTACAATGAGCAGTTCTTC.

In the case of this clone: Distinct nucleotide sequences in the sample also encode this CDR3. The chain links TRBV5-8 to TRBJ1-5; D remains ambiguous. The CDR3 loop spans 12 amino acids. V was pared by 4 bases and J by 3 bases, with 5 bases between. Germline-derived CDR1 and CDR2 are SGHTS and YDEGEE. The CDR3 loop reads CASSPFNQPQHF. CDR3 bases: TGTGCCAGCAGCCCCTTCAATCAGCCCCAGCATTTT. The entire variable domain, with the rest obtained from reference TRBV5-8 and TRBJ1-5, is as follows: EAGVTQSPTHLIKTRGQQATLRCSPISGHTSVYWYQQALGLGLQFLLWYDEGEERNRGNFPPRFSGRQFPNYSSELNVNALELEDSALYLCASSPFNQPQHFGDGTRLSIL.

This clone was observed once. The chain recombines TRBV14 with TRBJ2-7; D is unclear. The V and J ends lost 5 bases and 4 bases respectively, with 9 bases between them. Germline V gene data show CDR1 as SGHDN and CDR2 as FVKESK. This CDR3 is 12 amino acids long. The DNA of the CDR3 is TGTGCCAGCAGCGGTGTAGGGTACGAGCAGTACTTC. This gives the protein CASSGVGYEQYF.

The genes are TRBV5-1 and TRBJ2-1; 7 positions match TRBD2. The germline V gene encodes CDR1 SGHRS and CDR2 YFSETQ. The length of the CDR3 is 15 residues. J was trimmed by 7 bases and V by 4 bases; bases with no gene match: 11. CDR3 sequence reads: CASSPDGRAGNEQFF. In DNA, the CDR3 is TGCGCCAGCAGCCCCGATGGGAGGGCCGGGAATGAGCAGTTCTTC.

This sequence joins TRBV5-6 and TRBJ1-2; D gene unclear. The CDR3 has 13 amino acids. CDR1 is SGHDT, CDR2 YYEEEE, per germline. Trimming took 4 bases from V and 6 from J, leaving 13 bases between them. The CDR3: CASSPGSGDGYTF. The CDR3 region has the DNA TGTGCCAGCAGCCCGGGGTCCGGTGATGGCTACACCTTC.

The J gene is TRBJ1-5, the V gene TRBV24-1; no definite D call. Germline V gene sequence: CDR1 KGHDR, CDR2 SFDVKD. The CDR3 spans 16 residues. With 3 bases removed from V and 1 base from J, the gap between germline ends came to 12 bases. CDR3 in DNA: TGTGCCACCAGTGATGGCCCAGGAGGGAGCAATCAGCCCCAGCATTTT. This encodes CATSDGPGGSNQPQHF.

V usage is TRBV7-6 and J usage is TRBJ2-5, with TRBD2 as a possible D gene (5 bases). The V and J ends lost 3 bases and 4 bases respectively, with 15 bases between them. Germline V CDR1 and CDR2: SGHVS, FNYEAQ. This CDR3 comprises 15 residues. DNA of the CDR3: TGTGCCAGCAGCTTTAGGCGGGCCGGTGTAGAGACCCAGTACTTC. This gives the protein CASSFRRAGVETQYF.

The CDR3 region is CASSEERGTPVLEYF. For the CDR3, the DNA is TGTGCCAGCAGTGAAGAAAGGGGGACACCCGTTTTGGAGTACTTC. J is TRBJ2-7 and V is TRBV6-1; a possible D gene is TRBD1 (6 bases). With 1 base removed from V and 11 bases from J, the gap between germline ends came to 21 bases. This CDR3 contains 15 residues. The germline CDR1 and CDR2 sequences are MNHNS and SASEGT.

The rearrangement links TRBV7-2 to TRBJ2-7; 10 positions match TRBD1. J lost 3 bases, V lost 5 bases, and 7 bases had no gene match. Germline V gene data show CDR1 as SGHTA and CDR2 as FQGNSA. This CDR3 has 15 amino acids. The CDR3 region has the DNA TGTGCCAGCAGCCCTATTGGGACAGGGGTCTACGAGCAGTACTTC. Protein sequence: CASSPIGTGVYEQYF.

The chain combines TRBV10-3 with TRBJ2-7; weak D call: TRBD1 (6 bases). Germline lookup yields CDR1 ENHRY and CDR2 SYGVKD. The CDR3 covers 12 residues. V lost 10 bases and J lost 0, with 10 bases in between. The CDR3 DNA follows: TGTGCCACTTTGGACAGCTCCTACGAGCAGTACTTC. Its translation: CATLDSSYEQYF.

The chain has TRBV5-1 and TRBJ1-6; 8 bases align to TRBD1. Germline V gene data show CDR1 as SGHRS and CDR2 as YFSETQ. There are 15 residues in the CDR3. V shed 2 bases and J 7 bases; nucleotides not matched to a gene: 5. The CDR3 region has the DNA TGCGCCAGCAGCTTCTCTACAGGGGGGAATTCACCCCTCCACTTT. Translating it yields CASSFSTGGNSPLHF.

This chain connects TRBV28 to TRBJ1-1; TRBD1 might be the D (6 bases). The ends were cut back, 6 bases at V and 0 bases at J, with 20 bases in the middle. The CDR3 sequence is 17 residues long. Germline CDR1 and CDR2: MDHEN and SYDVKM. DNA of the CDR3: TGTGCCAGCAGCCCACAGGGCAGCCACCTTATGAACACTGAAGCTTTCTTT. Its translation is CASSPQGSHLMNTEAFF.

The V gene is TRBV10-3, the J gene TRBJ2-7; D remains unclear. V was trimmed by 0 bases and J by 12 bases, leaving 12 bases between them. The CDR3 extends over 12 amino acids. Germline V gene data show CDR1 as ENHRY and CDR2 as SYGVKD. The CDR3 is CAISESPYPGYF. CDR3 sequence (DNA): TGTGCCATCAGTGAGTCCCCCTACCCAGGGTACTTC.

The V call is TRBV10-3, the J call TRBJ1-1, with a tentative D call TRBD1 (5 bases). CDR3 size: 15 residues. Germline values: CDR1 ENHRY, CDR2 SYGVKD. V shed 4 bases and J shed 0 bases, with 12 bases lying between them. The CDR3 DNA reads as TGTGCCATCAGTGTCGACAGCCGACTGAACACTGAAGCTTTCTTT. Its translation: CAISVDSRLNTEAFF.

The V and J genes are TRBV30 and TRBJ2-7; 7 bases align to TRBD1. The CDR3 totals 14 residues. Germline-derived CDR1 and CDR2 are GTSNPN and SVGIG (reference sequence). V lost 0 bases and J lost 5; bases outside the gene matches: 7. CDR3 sequence: CAWSVMDRLNEQYF. The CDR3 nucleotides read TGTGCCTGGAGTGTGATGGACAGGTTGAACGAGCAGTACTTC.

This chain joins TRBV11-2 and TRBJ1-5; 9 bases align to TRBD1. V was clipped by 2 bases and J by 3 bases; unmatched bases: 5. This CDR3 contains 16 residues. The germline V gene has CDR1 SGHAT and CDR2 FQNNGV. The CDR3 sequence: CASSLSGQGNNQPQHF. The CDR3 nucleotides read TGTGCCAGCAGCTTATCGGGACAGGGCAACAATCAGCCCCAGCATTTT.

The genes are TRBV25-1 and TRBJ2-7; maybe TRBD1 (5 bases). CDR3 length: 11 residues. Deletions cut 9 bases from V and 2 bases from J, with 8 bases between. Germline V lookup: CDR1 MGHDK, CDR2 SYGVNS. CDR3 protein: CASQGPYEQYF. CDR3 DNA sequence: TGTGCCAGTCAGGGTCCCTACGAGCAGTACTTC.

Only one count was recorded for this clone. This sequence joins TRBV7-9 and TRBJ2-1; D is possibly TRBD2 (6 bases). The CDR3 is made up of 17 amino acids. The V gene lost 1 base and the J gene lost 9 bases, with 22 bases spanning the gap. Germline V gives CDR1 SEHNR, CDR2 FQNEAQ (reference sequence). CDR3 nucleotide sequence: TGTGCCAGCAGCTTAGAGGTGCACTTCACGGTGGGGGGTGAGCAGTTCTTC. Translated, it gives CASSLEVHFTVGGEQFF.

The rearrangement links TRBV28 to TRBJ2-7, with 10 bases lining up with TRBD2. This CDR3 has 14 residues. CDR1 and CDR2 from the germline V gene are MDHEN and SYDVKM. V dropped 2 bases and J dropped 5; count of bases not matched to a gene: 3. Written as DNA, the CDR3 is TGTGCCAGCAGTTTAAGCGGGGGGGGCCACGAGCAGTACTTC. It is translated as CASSLSGGGHEQYF. The full variable domain, with the rest looked up from reference TRBV28 and TRBJ2-7, is DVKVTQSSRYLVKRTGEKVFLECVQDMDHENMFWYRQDPGLGLRLIYFSYDVKMKEKGDIPEGYSVSREKKERFSLILESASTNQTSMYLCASSLSGGGHEQYFGPGTRLTVT.

This chain links TRBV20-1 with TRBJ2-5; D gene ambiguous. The V gene lost 3 bases and the J gene lost 0 bases, with 8 bases spanning the gap. The germline V gene encodes CDR1 DFQATT and CDR2 SNEGSKA (reference sequence). This CDR3 comprises 13 residues. CDR3 DNA: TGCAGTGCTAGTAACCATAACCAAGAGACCCAGTACTTC. Amino acid sequence: CSASNHNQETQYF.

The J gene is TRBJ2-2, the V gene TRBV3-1 (or the pseudogene TRBV3-2); 10 bases map to TRBD1. The J segment lost 2 bases and the V segment lost 0 bases, leaving 3 bases of the junction unmatched. CDR1 LGHDT and CDR2 YNNKEL come from the germline V gene (reference sequence). The CDR3 loop spans 17 amino acids. CDR3 DNA sequence: TGTGCCAGCAGCCAAGAGGGGGACAGGGGTAACACCGGGGAGCTGTTTTTT. Protein: CASSQEGDRGNTGELFF.

The genes are TRBV7-3 and TRBJ2-2, with D perhaps matching TRBD2 (5 bases). V lost 5 bases to trimming and J lost 0 bases, with 7 bases between them. The CDR3 has 14 residues. CDR1 and CDR2 from the germline V gene are SGHTA and FQGTGA. The CDR3 DNA sequence: TGTGCCAGCAGCCGGGGAGCGAACACCGGGGAGCTGTTTTTT. This encodes CASSRGANTGELFF.

The J gene is TRBJ2-6, the V gene TRBV18; TRBD2 agrees at 8 bases. With 1 base clipped from V and 1 base from J, the junction kept 6 bases outside the gene matches. The germline CDR1 and CDR2 sequences are KGHSH and LQKENI. CDR3 length: 18 residues. The CDR3 protein is CASSPLVSGASGANVLTF. In nucleotides, the CDR3 is TGTGCCAGCTCACCACTTGTTAGCGGGGCGTCTGGGGCCAACGTCCTGACTTTC.

The chain uses TRBV6-5 and TRBJ2-5; D unclear. V shed 4 bases and J shed 7 bases, with 7 bases lying between them. This CDR3 region has 11 residues. Germline assignment: CDR1 MNHEY and CDR2 SVGAGI. The CDR3 DNA reads TGTGCCAGCAGTTTCGCAGGGACCCAGTACTTC. Translated: CASSFAGTQYF.

J is TRBJ1-1 and V is TRBV28, with D unclear. Germline lookup yields CDR1 MDHEN and CDR2 SYDVKM. Trimming removed 4 bases at V and 0 bases at J, with 18 bases between. The CDR3 totals 17 residues. In DNA, the CDR3 is TGTGCCAGCAGTTCGTTTCAGCTCGGCGAAGTGAACACTGAAGCTTTCTTT. Its translation is CASSSFQLGEVNTEAFF.

This clone turned up a few times. V is TRBV4-2 and J is TRBJ2-2; no reliable D call. The CDR3 is made up of 17 amino acids. From germline, CDR1 is LGHNA and CDR2 YNFKEQ. V was pared by 1 base and J by 0 bases, with 12 bases between. CDR3 amino acids: CASSQGNGIANTGELFF. CDR3 DNA: TGTGCCAGCAGCCAAGGAAACGGAATCGCGAACACCGGGGAGCTGTTTTTT.